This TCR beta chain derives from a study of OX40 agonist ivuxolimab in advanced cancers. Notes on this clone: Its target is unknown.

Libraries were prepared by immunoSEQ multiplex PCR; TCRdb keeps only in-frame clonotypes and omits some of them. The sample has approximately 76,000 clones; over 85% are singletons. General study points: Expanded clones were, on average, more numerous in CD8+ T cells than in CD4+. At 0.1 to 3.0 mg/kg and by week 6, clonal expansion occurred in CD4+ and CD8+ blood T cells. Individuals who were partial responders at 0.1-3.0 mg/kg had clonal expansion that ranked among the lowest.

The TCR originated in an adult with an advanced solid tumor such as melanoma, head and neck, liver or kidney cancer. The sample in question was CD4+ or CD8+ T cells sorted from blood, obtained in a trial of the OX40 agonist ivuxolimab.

CDR3 coding DNA: TGTGCCAGCAGTCCGCCCGGACAGGTCTACGAGCAGTACTTC. Amino acids: CASSPPGQVYEQYF. The J gene is TRBJ2-7, the V gene TRBV2; 7 nucleotides line up with TRBD1. Germline values: CDR1 SNHLY, CDR2 FYNNEI. Trimming took 5 bases from V and 3 from J; bases not matched to a gene: 7. The CDR3 has 14 amino acids.